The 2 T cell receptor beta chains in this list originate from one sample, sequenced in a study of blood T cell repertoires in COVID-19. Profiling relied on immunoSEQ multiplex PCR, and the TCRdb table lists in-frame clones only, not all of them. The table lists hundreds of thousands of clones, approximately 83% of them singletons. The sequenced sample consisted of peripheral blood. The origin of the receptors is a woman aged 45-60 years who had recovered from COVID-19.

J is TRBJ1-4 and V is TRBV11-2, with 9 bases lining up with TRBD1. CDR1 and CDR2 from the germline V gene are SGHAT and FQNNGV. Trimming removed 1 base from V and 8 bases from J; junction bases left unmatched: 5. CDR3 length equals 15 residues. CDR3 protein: CASSLVTGGREKLFF. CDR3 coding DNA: TGTGCCAGCAGCTTAGTTACAGGGGGCCGAGAAAAACTGTTTTTT.

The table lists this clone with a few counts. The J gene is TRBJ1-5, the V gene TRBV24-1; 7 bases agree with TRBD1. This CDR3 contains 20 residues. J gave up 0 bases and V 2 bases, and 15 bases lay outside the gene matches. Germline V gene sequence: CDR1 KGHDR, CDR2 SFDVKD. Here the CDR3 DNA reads TGTGCCACCAGTGATTGCGTATCCGGGACCGCAGGGGGTAGCAATCAGCCCCAGCATTTT. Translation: CATSDCVSGTAGGSNQPQHF.